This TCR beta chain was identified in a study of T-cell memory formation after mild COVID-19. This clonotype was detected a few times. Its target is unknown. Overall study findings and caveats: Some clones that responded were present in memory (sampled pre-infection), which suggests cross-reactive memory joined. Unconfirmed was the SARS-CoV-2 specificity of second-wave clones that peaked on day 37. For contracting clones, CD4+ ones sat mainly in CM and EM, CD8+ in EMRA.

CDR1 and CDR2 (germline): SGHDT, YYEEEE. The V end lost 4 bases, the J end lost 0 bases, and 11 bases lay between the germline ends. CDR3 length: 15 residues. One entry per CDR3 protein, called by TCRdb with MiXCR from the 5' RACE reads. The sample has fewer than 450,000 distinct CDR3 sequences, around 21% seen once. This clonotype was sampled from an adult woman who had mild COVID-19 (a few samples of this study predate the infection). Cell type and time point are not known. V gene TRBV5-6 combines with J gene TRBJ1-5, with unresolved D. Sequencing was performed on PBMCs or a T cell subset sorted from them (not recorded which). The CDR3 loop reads CASSEGGFSNQPQHF. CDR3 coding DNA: TGTGCCAGCAGCGAGGGTGGGTTTAGCAATCAGCCCCAGCATTTT.